This entry lists 13 T cell receptor beta chains sequenced from one sample in a study of spatial heterogeneity in lung cancer. TCRdb itself ran the 5' RACE reads through MiXCR, one entry per CDR3 protein. The data hold about 40,000 distinct CDR3 sequences, with less than 5.5% observed a single time. This sample's time point: sample taken at primary tumor resection. Unsorted whole RNA from tumor, nontumor lung or frozen PBMC underwent sequencing. The sequencing used PBMCs, collected at surgery. The receptors originated from a female donor with early-stage non-small cell lung cancer.

V and J are TRBV6-5 and TRBJ1-2; D possibly corresponds to TRBD1 (5 bases). Germline lookup yields CDR1 MNHEY and CDR2 SVGAGI. Trimming removed 0 bases from V and 0 bases from J, with 11 bases in between. This CDR3 is 16 amino acids long. The CDR3 DNA follows: TGTGCCAGCAGTTACTCCCCGGCAGGGACTAACTATGGCTACACCTTC. It is translated as CASSYSPAGTNYGYTF.

This clonotype came up many times. This rearrangement joins TRBV24-1 to TRBJ2-1, with unresolved D. Germline-derived CDR1 and CDR2 are KGHDR and SFDVKD. The CDR3 loop spans 12 amino acids. V was clipped by 0 bases and J by 10 bases, with 6 bases between them. CDR3 DNA: TGTGCCACCAGTGATTTGGACGAGGAGCAGTTCTTC. Its protein is CATSDLDEEQFF.

This clonotype was recorded at least ten times. The genes are TRBV3-1 and TRBJ2-1; no reliable D call. V lost 0 bases, J lost 8 bases, and 8 bases lay in between. Germline lookup yields CDR1 LGHDT and CDR2 YNNKEL (reference sequence). The CDR3 sequence is 13 residues long. CDR3 sequence: CASSQDARYEQFF. The CDR3 region has the DNA TGTGCCAGCAGCCAAGATGCCCGATATGAGCAGTTCTTC.

This clonotype was counted many times. The CDR3 DNA sequence: TGTGCCAGCTCCCCACTACACTATGGCTACACCTTC. Its protein is CASSPLHYGYTF. The V gene is TRBV28, the J gene TRBJ1-2; D is ambiguous. CDR3 length equals 12 residues. Germline V gives CDR1 MDHEN, CDR2 SYDVKM. Trimming left V 8 bases short and J 3 bases short, with 10 bases between.

The sample holds a few counts of this clonotype. This sequence joins TRBV12-3 or TRBV12-4 and TRBJ1-1; possibly TRBD1 for D (6 bases). V was shortened by 8 bases and J by 0 bases, with 22 bases between the two germline ends. The CDR3 is made up of 17 amino acids. The CDR3, as DNA: TGTGCCAGCCGCCCGGGGGGCAGAGCGGGATTGAACACTGAAGCTTTCTTT. It encodes CASRPGGRAGLNTEAFF.

The chain carries TRBV5-5 and TRBJ2-7, with 7 bases that match TRBD1. The length of the CDR3 is 14 residues. Germline trimming cut 4 bases from V and 3 bases from J; bases unmatched to any gene: 7. Germline V gene lookup returns CDR1 SGHKS and CDR2 YYEKEE (reference sequence). CDR3 coding DNA: TGTGCCAGCAGCCCGGGACAGTTAAGCTACGAGCAGTACTTC. Translated: CASSPGQLSYEQYF.

This clonotype was picked up many times. V is TRBV20-1 and J is TRBJ1-1; TRBD1 agrees at 7 bases. Per the germline V gene, CDR1 is DFQATT and CDR2 is SNEGSKA (reference sequence). Trimming took 0 bases from V and 10 from J; bases not matched to a gene: 8. This CDR3 is 13 amino acids long. In nucleotides, the CDR3 is TGCAGTGCTAGAGATCAGGACAGGAAGGGAGCTTTCTTT. Translating gives CSARDQDRKGAFF.

This clonotype came up many times. V and J are TRBV20-1 and TRBJ2-5; D uncertain. Germline V lookup: CDR1 DFQATT, CDR2 SNEGSKA (reference sequence). V was cut by 0 bases and J by 0 bases, with 5 bases left in between. The CDR3 loop spans 13 amino acids. This chain's CDR3 is CSARDSYQETQYF. In DNA, the CDR3 is TGCAGTGCTAGAGATAGCTACCAAGAGACCCAGTACTTC.

By sample share, this clonotype is medium-sized. This rearrangement joins TRBV10-3 to TRBJ2-2, with D tentatively TRBD1 (6 bases). This CDR3 contains 12 residues. Trimming shortened V by 10 bases and J by 5 bases, and 11 bases separated the two germline ends. The germline V gene has CDR1 ENHRY and CDR2 SYGVKD. This chain's CDR3 is CATNQGTGELFF. The DNA of the CDR3 is TGTGCCACCAATCAGGGGACCGGGGAGCTGTTTTTT.

This clonotype came up many times. The DNA for the CDR3 is TGTGCCAGTAGTCGTCGGGGAGCCTACGAGCAGTACTTC. It specifies CASSRRGAYEQYF. The J gene is TRBJ2-7, the V gene TRBV19, with D maybe TRBD2 (5 bases). Germline V gene lookup returns CDR1 LNHDA and CDR2 SQIVND (reference sequence). V lost 5 bases to trimming and J lost 2 bases, with 10 bases between them. This CDR3 comprises 13 residues.

This clonotype has only a few counts. This chain joins TRBV19 and TRBJ2-3; a weak D match, TRBD1 (5 bases). The CDR3 is made up of 17 amino acids. V lost 8 bases and J lost 0, with 21 bases in between. Germline loops: CDR1 LNHDA, CDR2 SQIVND (reference sequence). This chain's CDR3 is CASSRALTSPSTDTQYF. The CDR3 DNA reads as TGTGCCAGTTCCAGGGCCCTGACCTCCCCCAGCACAGATACGCAGTATTTT.

Ten or more counts support this clonotype. The rearrangement joins TRBV9 to TRBJ1-6; the D is unclear. The CDR3 loop spans 14 amino acids. V lost 1 base and J 9 bases, leaving 11 bases between the germline ends. The germline V gene has CDR1 SGDLS and CDR2 YYNGEE. The CDR3 coding sequence is TGTGCCAGCAGCGTAACCGATATAATTTCACCCCTCCACTTT. This gives the protein CASSVTDIISPLHF.

With respect to this clonotype: A much larger clone sits a single nucleotide away, making a read error possible. In this CDR3 the conserved last residue, phenylalanine or tryptophan, is missing, so a read error is likely. This chain uses TRBV6-6 with TRBJ1-1, with D hard to call. The germline V gene encodes CDR1 MNHNY and CDR2 SVGAGI (reference sequence). The V end was cut by 5 bases, the J end by 3 bases, with 13 bases between. CDR3 length equals 14 residues. CDR3 DNA: TGTGCCAGCAGTATACCAGAGGGAGACACTGAAGCTTTCTAT. It is translated as CASSIPEGDTEAFY.